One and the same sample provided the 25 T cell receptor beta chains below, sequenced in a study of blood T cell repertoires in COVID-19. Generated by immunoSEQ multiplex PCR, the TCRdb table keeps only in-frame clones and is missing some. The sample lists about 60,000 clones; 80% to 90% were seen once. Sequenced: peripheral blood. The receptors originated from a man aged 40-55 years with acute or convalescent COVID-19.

CDR3 sequence: CASSVAGVYNEQFF. For the CDR3, the DNA is TGTGCCAGCAGCGTAGCGGGGGTATACAATGAGCAGTTCTTC. This chain connects TRBV9 to TRBJ2-1, with D possibly matching TRBD2 (6 bases). CDR3 length: 14 amino acids. The ends were cut back, 0 bases at V and 4 bases at J, with 8 bases in the middle. The germline gives CDR1 SGDLS, CDR2 YYNGEE.

This CDR3 is CASSLEMGAQAFF. For the CDR3, the DNA is TGTGCCAGCAGCTTAGAAATGGGGGCTCAAGCTTTCTTT. The chain uses TRBV13 and TRBJ1-1; D may be TRBD1 (6 bases). The germline CDR1 and CDR2 sequences are PRHDT and FYEKMQ (reference sequence). CDR3 size: 13 residues. V gave up 1 base and J gave up 9 bases, with 12 bases separating them.

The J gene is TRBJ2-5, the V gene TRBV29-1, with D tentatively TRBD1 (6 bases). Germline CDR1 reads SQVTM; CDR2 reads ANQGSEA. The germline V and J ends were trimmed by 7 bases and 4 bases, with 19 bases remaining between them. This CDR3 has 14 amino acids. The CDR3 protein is CSARQGSKGETQYF. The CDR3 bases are TGCAGCGCCCGGCAGGGGTCCAAAGGAGAGACCCAGTACTTC.

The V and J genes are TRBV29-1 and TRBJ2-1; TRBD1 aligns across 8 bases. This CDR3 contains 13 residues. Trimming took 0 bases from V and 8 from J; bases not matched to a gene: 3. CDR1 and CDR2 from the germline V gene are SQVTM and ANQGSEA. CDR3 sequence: CSVEDGQGDEQFF. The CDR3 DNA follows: TGCAGCGTTGAAGACGGACAGGGCGATGAGCAGTTCTTC.

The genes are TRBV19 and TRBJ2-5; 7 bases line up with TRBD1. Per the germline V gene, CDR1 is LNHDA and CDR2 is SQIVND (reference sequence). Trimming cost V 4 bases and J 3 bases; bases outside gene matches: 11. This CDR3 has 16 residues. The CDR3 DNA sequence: TGTGCCAGTAGTAGCCGACAGGGTAGGTTCGAAGAGACCCAGTACTTC. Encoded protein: CASSSRQGRFEETQYF. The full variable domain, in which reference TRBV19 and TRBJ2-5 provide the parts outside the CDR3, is DGGITQSPKYLFRKEGQNVTLSCEQNLNHDAMYWYRQDPGQGLRLIYYSQIVNDFQKGDIAEGYSVSREKKESFPLTVTSAQKNPTAFYLCASSSRQGRFEETQYFGPGTRLLVL.

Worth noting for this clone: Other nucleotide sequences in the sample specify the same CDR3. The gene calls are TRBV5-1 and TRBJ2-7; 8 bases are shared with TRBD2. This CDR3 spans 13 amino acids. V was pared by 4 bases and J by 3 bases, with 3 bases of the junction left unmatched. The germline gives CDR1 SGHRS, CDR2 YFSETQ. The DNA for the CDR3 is TGCGCCAGCAGCCTCCGGGGGGGCTACGAGCAGTACTTC. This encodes CASSLRGGYEQYF.

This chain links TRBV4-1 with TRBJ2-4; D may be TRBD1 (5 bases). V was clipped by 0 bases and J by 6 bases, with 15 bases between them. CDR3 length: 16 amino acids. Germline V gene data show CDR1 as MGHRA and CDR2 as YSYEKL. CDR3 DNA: TGCGCCAGCAGCCAAGATACGGCAGCCCAGGGAAACATTCAGTACTTC. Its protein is CASSQDTAAQGNIQYF.

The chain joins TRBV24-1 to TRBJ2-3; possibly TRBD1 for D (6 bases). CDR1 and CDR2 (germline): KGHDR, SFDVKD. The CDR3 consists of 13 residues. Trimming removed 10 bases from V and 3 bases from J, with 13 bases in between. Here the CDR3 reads CATTATGTDTQYF. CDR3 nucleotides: TGTGCCACTACAGCTACAGGGACAGATACGCAGTATTTT.

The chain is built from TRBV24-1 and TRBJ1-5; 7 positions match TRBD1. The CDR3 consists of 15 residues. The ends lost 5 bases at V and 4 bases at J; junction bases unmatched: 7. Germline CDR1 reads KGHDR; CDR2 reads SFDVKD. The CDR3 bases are TGTGCCACCAGTGGAGGCAGGGGGGAGAATCAGCCCCAGCATTTT. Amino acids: CATSGGRGENQPQHF.

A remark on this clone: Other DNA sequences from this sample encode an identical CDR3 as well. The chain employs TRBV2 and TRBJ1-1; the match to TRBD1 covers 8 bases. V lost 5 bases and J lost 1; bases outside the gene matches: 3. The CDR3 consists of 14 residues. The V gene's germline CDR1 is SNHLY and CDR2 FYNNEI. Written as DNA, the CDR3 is TGTGCCAGCAGTCGACAGGGGTCGAACACTGAAGCTTTCTTT. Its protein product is CASSRQGSNTEAFF.

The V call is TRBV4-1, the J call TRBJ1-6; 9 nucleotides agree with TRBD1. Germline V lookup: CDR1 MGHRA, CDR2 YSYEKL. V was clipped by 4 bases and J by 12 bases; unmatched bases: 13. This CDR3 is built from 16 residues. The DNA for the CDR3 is TGCGCCAGCAGCCGGGGGATGGGACAGGGAATTTTACCCCTCCACTTT. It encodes CASSRGMGQGILPLHF.

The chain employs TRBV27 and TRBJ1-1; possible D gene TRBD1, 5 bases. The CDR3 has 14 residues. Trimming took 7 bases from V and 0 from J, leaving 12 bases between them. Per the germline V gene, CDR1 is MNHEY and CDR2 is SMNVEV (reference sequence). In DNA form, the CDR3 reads TGTGCCAGCAAACAGGACACGATGAACACTGAAGCTTTCTTT. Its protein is CASKQDTMNTEAFF.

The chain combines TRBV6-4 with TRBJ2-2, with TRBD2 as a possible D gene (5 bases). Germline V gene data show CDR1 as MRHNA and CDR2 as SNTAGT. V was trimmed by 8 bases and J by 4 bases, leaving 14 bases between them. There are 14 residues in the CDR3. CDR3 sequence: CASSSEVSTGELFF. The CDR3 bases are TGTGCCAGCTCCTCGGAGGTTTCCACCGGGGAGCTGTTTTTT.

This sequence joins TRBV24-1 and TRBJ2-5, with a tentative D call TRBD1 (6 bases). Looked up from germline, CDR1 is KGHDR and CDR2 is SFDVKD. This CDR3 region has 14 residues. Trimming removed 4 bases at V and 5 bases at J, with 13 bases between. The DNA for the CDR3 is TGTGCCACCAGTGACCCTGGGACATTGGAGACCCAGTACTTC. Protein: CATSDPGTLETQYF.

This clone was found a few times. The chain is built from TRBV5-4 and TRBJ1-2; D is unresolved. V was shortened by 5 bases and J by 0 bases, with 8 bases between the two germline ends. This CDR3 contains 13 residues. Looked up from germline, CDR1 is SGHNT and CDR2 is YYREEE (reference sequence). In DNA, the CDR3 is TGTGCCAGCAGATTCGGGTCTAACTATGGCTACACCTTC. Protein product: CASRFGSNYGYTF.

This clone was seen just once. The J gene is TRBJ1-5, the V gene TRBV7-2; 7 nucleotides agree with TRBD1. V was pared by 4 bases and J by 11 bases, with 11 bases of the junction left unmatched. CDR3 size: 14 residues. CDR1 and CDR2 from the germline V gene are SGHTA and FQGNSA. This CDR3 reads CASSSGQDLGAQHF. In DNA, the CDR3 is TGTGCCAGCAGCTCTGGACAGGATCTGGGGGCCCAGCATTTT.

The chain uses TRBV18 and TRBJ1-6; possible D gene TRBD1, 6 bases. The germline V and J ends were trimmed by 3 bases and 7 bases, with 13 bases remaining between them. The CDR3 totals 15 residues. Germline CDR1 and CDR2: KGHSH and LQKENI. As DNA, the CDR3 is TGTGCCAGCTCACCCGCAGGGGCGGAAAATTCACCCCTCCACTTT. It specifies CASSPAGAENSPLHF.

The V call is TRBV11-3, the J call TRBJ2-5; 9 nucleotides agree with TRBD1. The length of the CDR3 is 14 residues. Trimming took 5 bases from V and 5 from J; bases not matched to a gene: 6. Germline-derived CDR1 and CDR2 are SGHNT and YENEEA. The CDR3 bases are TGTGCCAGCAGCACCGGGACAGGGCTGGAGACCCAGTACTTC. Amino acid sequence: CASSTGTGLETQYF.

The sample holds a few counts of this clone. The CDR3 here is CASSQQGAGTDTQYF. CDR3 nucleotides: TGTGCCAGCAGTCAACAGGGGGCCGGCACAGATACGCAGTATTTT. The genes are TRBV2 and TRBJ2-3, with TRBD1 matching 9 bases. Germline loops: CDR1 SNHLY, CDR2 FYNNEI. CDR3 length equals 15 residues. Unmatched junction bases numbered 4, after V lost 5 bases and J lost 1 base.

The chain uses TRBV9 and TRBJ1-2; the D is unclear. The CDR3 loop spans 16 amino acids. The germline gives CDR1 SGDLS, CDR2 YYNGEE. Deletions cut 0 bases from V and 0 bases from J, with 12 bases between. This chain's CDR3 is CASSVGPWTSNYGYTF. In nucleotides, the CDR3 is TGTGCCAGCAGCGTAGGCCCCTGGACTTCTAACTATGGCTACACCTTC. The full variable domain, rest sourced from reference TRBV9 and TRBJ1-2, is DSGVTQTPKHLITATGQRVTLRCSPRSGDLSVYWYQQSLDQGLQFLIQYYNGEERAKGNILERFSAQQFPDLHSELNLSSLELGDSALYFCASSVGPWTSNYGYTFGSGTRLTVV.

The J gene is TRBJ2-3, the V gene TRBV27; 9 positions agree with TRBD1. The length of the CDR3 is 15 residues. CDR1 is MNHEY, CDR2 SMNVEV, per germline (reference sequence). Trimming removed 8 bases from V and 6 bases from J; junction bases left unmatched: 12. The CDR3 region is CASGAGTGPVDTQYF. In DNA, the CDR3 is TGTGCCAGCGGGGCCGGGACAGGGCCCGTGGATACGCAGTATTTT.

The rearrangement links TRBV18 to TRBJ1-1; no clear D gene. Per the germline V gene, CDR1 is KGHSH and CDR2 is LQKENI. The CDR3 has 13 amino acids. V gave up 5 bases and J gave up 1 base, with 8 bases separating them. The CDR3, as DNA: TGTGCCAGCTCATCCGTGGCGAACACTGAAGCTTTCTTT. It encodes CASSSVANTEAFF. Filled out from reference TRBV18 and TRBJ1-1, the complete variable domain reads NAGVMQNPRHLVRRRGQEARLRCSPMKGHSHVYWYRQLPEEGLKFMVYLQKENIIDESGMPKERFSAEFPKEGPSILRIQQVVRGDSAAYFCASSSVANTEAFFGQGTRLTVV.

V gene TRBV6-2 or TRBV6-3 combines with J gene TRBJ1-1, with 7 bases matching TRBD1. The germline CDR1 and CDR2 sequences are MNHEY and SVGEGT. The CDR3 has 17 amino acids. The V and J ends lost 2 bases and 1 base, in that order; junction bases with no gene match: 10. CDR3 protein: CASSYPTGAGRNTEAFF. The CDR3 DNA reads TGTGCCAGCAGTTACCCTACAGGGGCGGGGAGGAACACTGAAGCTTTCTTT.

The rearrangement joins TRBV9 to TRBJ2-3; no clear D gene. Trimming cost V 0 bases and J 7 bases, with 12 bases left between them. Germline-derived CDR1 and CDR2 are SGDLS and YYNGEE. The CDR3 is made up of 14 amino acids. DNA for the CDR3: TGTGCCAGCAGCGTAGATCAGTTCCCCTATACGCAGTATTTT. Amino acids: CASSVDQFPYTQYF. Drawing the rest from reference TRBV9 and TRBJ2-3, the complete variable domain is DSGVTQTPKHLITATGQRVTLRCSPRSGDLSVYWYQQSLDQGLQFLIQYYNGEERAKGNILERFSAQQFPDLHSELNLSSLELGDSALYFCASSVDQFPYTQYFGPGTRLTVL.

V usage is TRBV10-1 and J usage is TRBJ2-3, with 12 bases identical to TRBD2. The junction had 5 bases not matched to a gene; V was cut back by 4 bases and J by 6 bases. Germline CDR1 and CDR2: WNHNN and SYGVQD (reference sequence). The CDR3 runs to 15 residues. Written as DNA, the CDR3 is TGCGCCAGCAGTGCCGCTAGCGGGGGGGTTGATACGCAGTATTTT. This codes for CASSAASGGVDTQYF.